This is a list of T cell receptor beta chains from one sample in a study of blood T cell repertoires in COVID-19. Using immunoSEQ multiplex PCR, the repertoire was profiled, and TCRdb retains in-frame clones only, with some absent. The sample contains under 110,000 clones, roughly 92% of which appear only once. Input material: peripheral blood. These receptors were taken from a man aged 50-59 years with active COVID-19. The CDR3 runs from the conserved cysteine through the conserved F or W. D genes are given only for firm matches. Rows may omit the clone size; those that give it use once, few, many or a size class.

V gene,J gene,D gene,clone size,CDR3 protein,CDR3 DNA
TRBV5-4,TRBJ2-7,TRBD2,-,CASAVAGTYEQYF,TGTGCCAGTGCAGTAGCGGGCACCTACGAGCAGTACTTC
TRBV28,TRBJ1-5,TRBD1,-,CASSFRGRGDQPQHF,TGTGCCAGCAGTTTTCGGGGCAGGGGGGATCAGCCCCAGCATTTT
TRBV5-1,TRBJ2-1,TRBD2,once,CASSLVGLAGGNEQFF,TGCGCCAGCAGCTTGGTGGGACTAGCGGGGGGGAATGAGCAGTTCTTC
TRBV12-5,TRBJ2-7,TRBD1,-,CASALGQGAEEQYF,TGTGCTAGTGCCTTAGGTCAGGGGGCGGAGGAGCAGTACTTC
TRBV6-4,TRBJ2-2,-,-,CASSAAVGGNTGELFF,TGTGCCAGCAGTGCCGCGGTCGGCGGTAACACCGGGGAGCTGTTTTTT
TRBV6-1,TRBJ2-6,-,-,CASSEALRRSKGLLHSGANVLTF,TGTGCCAGCAGTGAAGCGCTTCGTCGCTCGAAGGGACTTCTCCACTCTGGGGCCAACGTCCTGACTTTC
TRBV19,TRBJ2-1,TRBD2,-,CASSFLAGANEQFF,TGTGCCAGTAGTTTTCTAGCGGGAGCAAATGAGCAGTTCTTC
TRBV7-2,TRBJ1-6,-,-,CASSLPEIRSPLHF,TGTGCCAGCAGCTTACCGGAGATAAGGTCACCCCTCCACTTT
TRBV4-2,TRBJ1-1,-,once,CASSPISGLRTEAFF,TGTGCCAGCAGCCCCATCTCGGGACTTCGGACTGAAGCTTTCTTT
TRBV19,TRBJ2-2,-,-,CASRPPTENTGELFF,TGTGCCAGTAGGCCCCCCACAGAGAACACCGGGGAGCTGTTTTTT
TRBV2,TRBJ2-2,TRBD2,-,CASSETSDANTGELFF,TGTGCCAGCAGCGAGACTAGCGACGCGAACACCGGGGAGCTGTTTTTT
TRBV6-5,TRBJ2-6,-,-,CASSYRGLGANVLTF,TGTGCCAGCAGTTACAGGGGTCTCGGGGCCAACGTCCTGACTTTC
TRBV6-5,TRBJ2-1,-,-,CASSSNSGSNYNEQFF,TGTGCCAGCAGTTCGAATAGCGGCTCCAATTACAATGAGCAGTTCTTC
TRBV18,TRBJ2-2,-,-,CASSPDRNTGELFF,TGTGCCAGCTCACCAGACAGGAACACCGGGGAGCTGTTTTTT
TRBV7-9,TRBJ2-1,-,-,CASTDGAQNEQFF,TGTGCCAGCACCGACGGAGCCCAAAATGAGCAGTTCTTC
TRBV28,TRBJ2-1,-,-,CATSLANEQFF,TGTGCCACGTCCTTAGCGAATGAGCAGTTCTTC
TRBV13,TRBJ2-7,TRBD1,-,CASSLLGQGLPYEQYF,TGTGCCAGCAGCTTACTGGGACAGGGGTTACCCTACGAGCAGTACTTC
TRBV6-4,TRBJ1-1,-,-,CASSDGGPVTEAFF,TGTGCCAGCAGTGACGGGGGCCCGGTAACTGAAGCTTTCTTT
TRBV5-8,TRBJ1-1,-,-,CASSLYRRNTEAFF,TGTGCCAGCAGCTTGTACAGGAGGAACACTGAAGCTTTCTTT
TRBV6-6,TRBJ1-2,TRBD1,-,CASRPRGQGSYGYTF,TGTGCCAGCAGACCCAGAGGACAGGGGAGCTATGGCTACACCTTC
TRBV7-2,TRBJ2-1,TRBD2,-,CASSQTSGRFIPHNEQFF,TGTGCCAGCAGCCAGACTAGCGGGAGGTTCATCCCCCACAATGAGCAGTTCTTC
TRBV5-1,TRBJ2-3,-,-,CASSSGAFSADTQYF,TGCGCCAGCAGCTCAGGGGCATTTTCCGCAGATACGCAGTATTTT
TRBV10-1,TRBJ2-7,-,once,CASSPSRGGAAGEQYF,TGCGCCAGCAGCCCTTCAAGAGGAGGGGCGGCTGGCGAGCAGTACTTC